These 10 T cell receptor beta chains share one sample of origin, sequenced in a study of identical twins. TCRdb called the 5' RACE reads again in MiXCR, with one record for every CDR3 protein. This sample has fewer than 900,000 distinct CDR3 sequences; around 21% occur once, and the top ten carry around 4.5%. A further study also used this sample, focusing on T cells expressing NK-cell markers.

Sequencing was done on a sample of PBMCs. The source is a woman under 30 in good health.

This clonotype was observed a few times. V usage is TRBV7-6 and J usage is TRBJ2-3, with unresolved D. The CDR3 contains 15 residues. Per the germline V gene, CDR1 is SGHVS and CDR2 is FNYEAQ. V was trimmed by 3 bases and J by 9 bases, leaving 19 bases between them. CDR3 amino acids: CASSLRPRSPGTQYF. In nucleotides, the CDR3 is TGTGCCAGCAGCTTGCGGCCTCGGAGCCCCGGGACGCAGTATTTT.

This clonotype was recorded at least ten times. V gene TRBV9 combines with J gene TRBJ2-1, with D perhaps matching TRBD2 (7 bases). The CDR3 contains 16 residues. Germline values: CDR1 SGDLS, CDR2 YYNGEE. V was shortened by 4 bases and J by 7 bases, with 21 bases between the two germline ends. CDR3 in DNA: TGTGCCAGCAGCCCTGTGGGGGGGCTAGTAGGTAATGAGCAGTTCTTC. Translated, it gives CASSPVGGLVGNEQFF.

This clonotype appeared a few times. This chain connects TRBV20-1 to TRBJ1-1; no reliable D call. V was clipped by 5 bases and J by 4 bases, with 8 bases between them. Germline values: CDR1 DFQATT, CDR2 SNEGSKA (reference sequence). This CDR3 region has 11 residues. The CDR3 nucleotides read TGCAGTGCTCCTAAGGGCACTGAAGCTTTCTTT. Residues: CSAPKGTEAFF.

The chain carries TRBV12-3 or TRBV12-4 and TRBJ1-1; tentatively, D is TRBD1 (6 bases). V dropped 7 bases and J dropped 7 bases, with 13 bases sitting between them. The CDR3 length is 12 residues. CDR3 nucleotide sequence: TGTGCCAGCACCAACGACAGGCGTGAAGCTTTCTTT. As protein: CASTNDRREAFF.

The chain is built from TRBV5-1 and TRBJ2-1; D is possibly TRBD1 (6 bases). V was pared by 4 bases and J by 0 bases, with 11 bases between. The germline gives CDR1 SGHRS, CDR2 YFSETQ. The CDR3 has 15 amino acids. CDR3 in amino acids: CASSLGQFSYNEQFF. The CDR3, as DNA: TGCGCCAGCAGCCTCGGACAGTTCTCCTACAATGAGCAGTTCTTC.

V gene TRBV29-1 combines with J gene TRBJ2-7; 10 bases map to TRBD1. V lost 6 bases and J lost 6; bases outside the gene matches: 5. The germline gives CDR1 SQVTM, CDR2 ANQGSEA. The CDR3 contains 12 residues. CDR3 coding DNA: TGCAGCGTCGGGACAGGGGCTTTCGAGCAGTACTTC. Encoded protein: CSVGTGAFEQYF.

The J gene is TRBJ2-1, the V gene TRBV20-1; 10 nucleotides align to TRBD2. The CDR3 runs to 16 residues. V gave up 6 bases and J gave up 4 bases; unmatched junction bases: 12. Germline CDR1 reads DFQATT; CDR2 reads SNEGSKA (reference sequence). The DNA for the CDR3 is TGCAGTGCCCGTCCCCTAGCGGGGGACATATACAATGAGCAGTTCTTC. Encoded protein: CSARPLAGDIYNEQFF.

This clonotype was seen only a few times. This rearrangement joins TRBV29-1 to TRBJ1-5, with D perhaps TRBD1 (6 bases). Deletions cut 4 bases from V and 6 bases from J, with 13 bases between. The CDR3 runs 13 residues. Germline-derived CDR1 and CDR2 are SQVTM and ANQGSEA. CDR3 residues: CSVGSGAGQPQHF. The CDR3 DNA is TGCAGCGTTGGGTCAGGGGCTGGTCAGCCCCAGCATTTT. Full variable domain (rest looked up from reference TRBV29-1 and TRBJ1-5): SAVISQKPSRDICQRGTSLTIQCQVDSQVTMMFWYRQQPGQSLTLIATANQGSEATYESGFVIDKFPISRPNLTFSTLTVSNMSPEDSSIYLCSVGSGAGQPQHFGDGTRLSIL.

This clonotype was detected ten times or more. The CDR3 DNA reads TGTGCCAGCAGCCTCTCAAACTATGGCTACACCTTC. The encoded protein is CASSLSNYGYTF. The V and J genes are TRBV5-6 and TRBJ1-2; D not certain. Germline V lookup: CDR1 SGHDT, CDR2 YYEEEE. With 4 bases removed from V and 2 bases from J, the gap between germline ends came to 6 bases. This CDR3 region has 12 residues.

This clonotype was seen many times. The chain combines TRBV24-1 with TRBJ1-1; no clear D gene. Germline V gene data show CDR1 as KGHDR and CDR2 as SFDVKD. With 7 bases removed from V and 7 bases from J, the gap between germline ends came to 12 bases. This CDR3 region has 12 residues. CDR3 sequence (DNA): TGTGCCACCAGCCGCTTGGACTATGAAGCTTTCTTT. Amino acids: CATSRLDYEAFF.